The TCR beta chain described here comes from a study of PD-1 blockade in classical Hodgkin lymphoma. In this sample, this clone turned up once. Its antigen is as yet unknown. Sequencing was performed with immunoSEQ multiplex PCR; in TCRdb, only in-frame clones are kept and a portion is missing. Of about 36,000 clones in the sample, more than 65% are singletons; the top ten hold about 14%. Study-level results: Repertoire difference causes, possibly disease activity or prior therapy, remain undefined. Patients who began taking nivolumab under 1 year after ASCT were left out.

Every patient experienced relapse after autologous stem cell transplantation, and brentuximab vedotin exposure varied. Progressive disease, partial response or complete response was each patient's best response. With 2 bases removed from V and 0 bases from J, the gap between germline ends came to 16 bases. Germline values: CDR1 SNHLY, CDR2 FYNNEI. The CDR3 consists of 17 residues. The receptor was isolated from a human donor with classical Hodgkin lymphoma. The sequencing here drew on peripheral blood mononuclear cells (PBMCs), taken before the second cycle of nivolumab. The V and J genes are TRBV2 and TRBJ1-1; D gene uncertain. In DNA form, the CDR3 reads TGTGCCAGCAGTGAAAATACCCGAGAGGGAGTGAACACTGAAGCTTTCTTT. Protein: CASSENTREGVNTEAFF. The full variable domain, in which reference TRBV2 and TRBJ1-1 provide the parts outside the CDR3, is EPEVTQTPSHQVTQMGQEVILRCVPISNHLYFYWYRQILGQKVEFLVSFYNNEISEKSEIFDDQFSVERPDGSNFTLKIRSTKLEDSAMYFCASSENTREGVNTEAFFGQGTRLTVV.